This T cell receptor (beta chain) comes out of a study of cytomegalovirus exposure and HLA in healthy donors. The study ran its PCR with 60 Vbeta and 13 Jbeta primers. The repertoire was sequenced with immunoSEQ multiplex PCR; TCRdb's copy has only in-frame clones and lacks some. The sample has about 52,000 clones; around 62% are singletons. The germline gives CDR1 LGHNA, CDR2 YSLEER. Between the trimmed V and J ends, which lost 3 bases and 5 bases, there was a span of 16 bases. The CDR3 runs 16 residues. This sequence joins TRBV4-3 and TRBJ1-4, with a possible D match to TRBD1 (5 bases). Sequenced input: PBMCs. The clonotype originates from a human donor in good health. The CDR3 DNA follows: TGCGCCAGCAGCCACATTAAAACAGGCACCAATGAAAAACTGTTTTTT. Encoded protein: CASSHIKTGTNEKLFF.